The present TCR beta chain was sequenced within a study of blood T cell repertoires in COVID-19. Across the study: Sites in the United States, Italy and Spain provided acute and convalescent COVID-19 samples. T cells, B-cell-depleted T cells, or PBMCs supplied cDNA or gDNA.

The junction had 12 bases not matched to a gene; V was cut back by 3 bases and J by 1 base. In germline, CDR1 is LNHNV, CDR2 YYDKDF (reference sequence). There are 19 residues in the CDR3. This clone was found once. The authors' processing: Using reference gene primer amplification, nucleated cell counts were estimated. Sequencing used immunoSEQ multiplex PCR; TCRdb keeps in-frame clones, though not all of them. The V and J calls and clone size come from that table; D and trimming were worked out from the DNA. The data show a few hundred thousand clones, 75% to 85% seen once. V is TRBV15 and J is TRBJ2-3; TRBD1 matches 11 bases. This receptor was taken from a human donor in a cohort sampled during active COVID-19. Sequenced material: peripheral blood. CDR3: CATSSPRDRGLARTDTQYF. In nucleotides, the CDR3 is TGTGCCACCAGCAGCCCCCGGGACAGGGGGTTGGCACGCACAGATACGCAGTATTTT.